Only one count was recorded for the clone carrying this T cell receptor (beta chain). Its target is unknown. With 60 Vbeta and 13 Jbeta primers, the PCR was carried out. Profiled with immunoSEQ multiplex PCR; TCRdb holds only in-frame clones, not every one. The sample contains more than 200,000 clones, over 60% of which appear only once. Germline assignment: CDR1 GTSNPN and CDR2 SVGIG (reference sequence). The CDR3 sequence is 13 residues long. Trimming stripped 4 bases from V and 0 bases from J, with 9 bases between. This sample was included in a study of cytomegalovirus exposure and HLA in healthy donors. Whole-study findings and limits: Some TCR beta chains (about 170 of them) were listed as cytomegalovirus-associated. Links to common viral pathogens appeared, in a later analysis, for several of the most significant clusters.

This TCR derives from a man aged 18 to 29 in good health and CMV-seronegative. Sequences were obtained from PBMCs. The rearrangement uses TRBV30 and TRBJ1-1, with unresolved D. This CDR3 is CAWILGMNTEAFF. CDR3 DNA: TGTGCCTGGATACTAGGAATGAACACTGAAGCTTTCTTT.